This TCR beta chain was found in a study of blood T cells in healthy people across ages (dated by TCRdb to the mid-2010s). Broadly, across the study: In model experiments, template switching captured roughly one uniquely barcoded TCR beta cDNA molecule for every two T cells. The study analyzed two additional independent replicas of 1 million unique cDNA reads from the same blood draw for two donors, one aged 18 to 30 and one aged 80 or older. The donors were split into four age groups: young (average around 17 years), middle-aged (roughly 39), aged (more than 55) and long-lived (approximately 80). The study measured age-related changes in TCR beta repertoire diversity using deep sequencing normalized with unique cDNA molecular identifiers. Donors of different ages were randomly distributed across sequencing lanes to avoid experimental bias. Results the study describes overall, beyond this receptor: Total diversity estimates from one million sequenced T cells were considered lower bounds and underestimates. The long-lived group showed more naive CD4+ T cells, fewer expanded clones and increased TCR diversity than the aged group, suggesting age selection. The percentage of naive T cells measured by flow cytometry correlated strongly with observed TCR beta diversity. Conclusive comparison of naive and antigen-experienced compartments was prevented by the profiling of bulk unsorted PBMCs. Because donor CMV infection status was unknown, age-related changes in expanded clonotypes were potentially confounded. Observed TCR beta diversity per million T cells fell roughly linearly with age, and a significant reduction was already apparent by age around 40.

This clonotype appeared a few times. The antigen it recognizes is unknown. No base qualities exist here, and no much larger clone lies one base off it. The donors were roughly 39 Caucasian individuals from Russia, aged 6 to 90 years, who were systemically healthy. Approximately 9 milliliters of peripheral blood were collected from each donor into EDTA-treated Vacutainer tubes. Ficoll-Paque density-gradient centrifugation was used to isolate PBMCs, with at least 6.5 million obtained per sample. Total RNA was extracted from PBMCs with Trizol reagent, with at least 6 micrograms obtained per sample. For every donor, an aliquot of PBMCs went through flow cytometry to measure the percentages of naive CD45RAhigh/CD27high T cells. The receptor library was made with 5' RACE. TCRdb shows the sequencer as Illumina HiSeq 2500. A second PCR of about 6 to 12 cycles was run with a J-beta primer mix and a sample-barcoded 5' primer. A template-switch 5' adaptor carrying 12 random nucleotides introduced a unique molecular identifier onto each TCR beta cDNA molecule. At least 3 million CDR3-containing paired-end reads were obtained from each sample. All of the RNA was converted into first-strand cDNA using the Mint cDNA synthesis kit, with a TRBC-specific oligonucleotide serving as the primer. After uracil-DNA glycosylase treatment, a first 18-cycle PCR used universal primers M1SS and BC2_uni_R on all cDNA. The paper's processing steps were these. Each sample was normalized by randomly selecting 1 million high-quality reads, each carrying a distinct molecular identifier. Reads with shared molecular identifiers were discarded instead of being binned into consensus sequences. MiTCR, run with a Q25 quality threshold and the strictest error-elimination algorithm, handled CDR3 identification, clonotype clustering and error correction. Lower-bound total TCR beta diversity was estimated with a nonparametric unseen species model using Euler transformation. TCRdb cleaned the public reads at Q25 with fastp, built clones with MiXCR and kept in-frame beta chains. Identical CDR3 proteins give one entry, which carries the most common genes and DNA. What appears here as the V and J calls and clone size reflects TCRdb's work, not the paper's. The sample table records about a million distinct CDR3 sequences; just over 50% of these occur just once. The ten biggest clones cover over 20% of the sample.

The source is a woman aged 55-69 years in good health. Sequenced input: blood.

The CDR3 protein: CASKGDRLGKNEQFF. The nucleotides are TGTGCCAGCAAAGGTGACAGACTAGGGAAAAATGAGCAGTTCTTC. This sequence uses TRBV28 and TRBJ2-1; the D gene is possibly TRBD2, with 6 bases matching. CDR1 MDHEN and CDR2 SYDVKM are derived from the germline V gene. The CDR3, from cysteine to phenylalanine, totals 15 residues. Only CDR3 DNA remains: 45 bases, in frame from the first base. The trim is 7 bases for V and 7 bases for J, with a gap of 20 bases between the germline ends.